The entry below describes one TCR beta chain. The sample comes from a study of blood T cell repertoires in COVID-19. Study as a whole: PBMCs, B-cell-depleted T cells, or T cells were the source of the cDNA or gDNA that made up the material.

V lost 0 bases to trimming and J lost 4 bases; unmatched junction nucleotides: 11. There are 17 residues in the CDR3. Germline lookup yields CDR1 MGHRA and CDR2 YSYEKL. Authors' methods: Reference gene primer amplification yielded estimated nucleated cell counts. Produced via immunoSEQ multiplex PCR; TCRdb's table is partial and in-frame only. The D gene and trimming were derived from the DNA, and the V and J assignments and clone size from that table. Altogether over 130,000 clones are present, approximately 85% being singletons, with the ten largest covering 2.5% to 3%. V usage is TRBV4-1 and J usage is TRBJ1-2; 7 bases are shared with TRBD1. The TCR sequence derives from a man aged 45-60 years with acute or convalescent COVID-19. The sequenced material came from peripheral blood. The CDR3 DNA reads TGCGCCAGCAGCCAAGATCGAACAGGGGCAAGGAGCTATGGCTACACCTTC. Amino acids: CASSQDRTGARSYGYTF.